These T cell receptor beta chains were read from a single sample in a study of T cell changes during pregnancy in multiple sclerosis. The method was immunoSEQ multiplex PCR; TCRdb's version includes in-frame clones alone and lacks a portion of them. Of 85,000 to 110,000 clones in the sample, roughly 93% were seen once. The input for sequencing was peripheral blood, taken after pregnancy. The receptors shown here come from a female donor with multiple sclerosis, enrolled in a pregnancy study. CDR3s include the opening cysteine and the closing phenylalanine or tryptophan. The order of the fields is CDR3 length, D gene, clone size, V gene, J gene, CDR3 DNA, CDR3 protein. The D gene is left open where the match is weak. The size field is filled for only some rows; it gives once, few, many or a size class.

>14|TRBD2|NA|TRBV5-1|TRBJ2-7
TGCGCCAGCAGCGTTAGCGGGTCCTCCTACGAGCAGTACTTC
CASSVSGSSYEQYF
>15|TRBD1|NA|TRBV7-2|TRBJ1-4
TGTGCCAGCAGCCCCCCCGGGACAGGGGACGAAAAACTGTTTTTT
CASSPPGTGDEKLFF
>14|NA|NA|TRBV6-6|TRBJ1-4
TGTGCCAGCAGCCCGGACACCTCTAATGAAAAACTGTTTTTT
CASSPDTSNEKLFF
>12|NA|NA|TRBV4-3|TRBJ2-5
TGCGCCAGCAGCCTCCGTGGAGGTACCCAGTACTTC
CASSLRGGTQYF
>17|NA|NA|TRBV14|TRBJ2-3
TGTGCCAGCAGCTCCCGATCAGGGAAGGATGGCACAGATACGCAGTATTTT
CASSSRSGKDGTDTQYF
>16|NA|NA|TRBV28|TRBJ2-2
TGTGCCAGCACTCCACGGGGAGCCGGGTCCACCGGGGAGCTGTTTTTT
CASTPRGAGSTGELFF
>13|NA|NA|TRBV27|TRBJ1-2
TGTGCCAGCAGTTTGACAGGAACGGGTGGCTACACCTTC
CASSLTGTGGYTF
>15|NA|NA|TRBV5-1|TRBJ2-7
TGCGCCAGCAGCTTGGGAGGATCGGGGTCCTACGAGCAGTACTTC
CASSLGGSGSYEQYF
>15|NA|NA|TRBV4-3|TRBJ2-7
TGCGCCAGCAGCCAAGATAAGGACAGAACCTACGAGCAGTACTTC
CASSQDKDRTYEQYF
>11|NA|NA|TRBV5-5|TRBJ2-7
TGTGCCAGTGACAGATCCTACGAGCAGTACTTC
CASDRSYEQYF
>15|TRBD1|NA|TRBV7-3|TRBJ2-3
TGTGCCAGCAGCCTCGGGACAGGGAGTACAGATACGCAGTATTTT
CASSLGTGSTDTQYF
>16|NA|NA|TRBV5-1|TRBJ2-5
TGCGCCAGCAGCTTAAGCGGGACAGGACCGGTGGGGACCCAGTACTTC
CASSLSGTGPVGTQYF
>13|NA|NA|TRBV6-5|TRBJ1-1
TGTGCCAGCAGCAGAACAGGGCGAGGGGAAGCTTTCTTT
CASSRTGRGEAFF
>18|TRBD2|NA|TRBV6-1|TRBJ2-1
TGTGCCAGCAGTGAATCTGAGACAGACCTAGCGGGAGGCAACCTTCAGTTCTTC
CASSESETDLAGGNLQFF
>16|NA|NA|TRBV5-1|TRBJ2-7
TGCGCCAGCAGCTTGGCCGTCGGACAGCCCGCCCACGAGCAGTACTTC
CASSLAVGQPAHEQYF
>14|TRBD1|NA|TRBV6-1|TRBJ1-6
TGTGCCAGCAGACAAACAGGGGTTAATTCACCCCTCCACTTT
CASRQTGVNSPLHF
>14|NA|once|TRBV5-1|TRBJ2-3
TGCGCCAGCAGCTTGGACAGGGACACAGATACGCAGTATTTT
CASSLDRDTDTQYF
>11|NA|NA|TRBV30|TRBJ1-1
TGTGCCTGGACCCCCTTAACTGAAGCTTTCTTT
CAWTPLTEAFF
>17|TRBD2|NA|TRBV5-1|TRBJ2-1
TGCGCCAGCAGGCTGCCTACTAGCGGGGGGGCCTACAATGAGCAGTTCTTC
CASRLPTSGGAYNEQFF
>15|TRBD1|NA|TRBV6-6|TRBJ2-7
TGTGCCAGCAGTTACACGGACAGGGGGCGCGACGAGCAGTACTTC
CASSYTDRGRDEQYF
>14|NA|NA|TRBV2|TRBJ2-7
TGTGCCAGCAACACGGGAAGAGGGTCCTACGAGCAGTACTTC
CASNTGRGSYEQYF
>14|NA|NA|TRBV4-2|TRBJ1-1
TGTGCCAGCAGCCAAGATATACAGAACACTGAAGCTTTCTTT
CASSQDIQNTEAFF
>14|NA|NA|TRBV5-1|TRBJ2-1
TGCGCCAGCAGCTTGGTGTCGGGAGAAGGTAGTAAGTTCTTC
CASSLVSGEGSKFF
>17|TRBD2|NA|TRBV7-9|TRBJ2-2
TGTGCCAGCAGCTTCCCCAGCGGGGGGGTGAACACCGGGGAGCTGTTTTTT
CASSFPSGGVNTGELFF
>16|TRBD1|NA|TRBV27|TRBJ1-5
TGTGCCAGCAGTTTGGGGACAGGCTCGGGTAATCAGCCCCAGCATTTT
CASSLGTGSGNQPQHF
>15|TRBD2|NA|TRBV4-3|TRBJ2-1
TGCGCCAGCAGCCAATCGGGGGGGCGCGGGGATGAGCAGTTCTTC
CASSQSGGRGDEQFF
>14|NA|NA|TRBV2|TRBJ1-4
TGTGCCAGCAGGATGGCAACAACTAATGAAAAACTGTTTTTT
CASRMATTNEKLFF
>17|NA|NA|TRBV18|TRBJ1-6
TGTGCCAGCTCACCACAGTATAGAGCCTTCAATTATTCACCCCTCCACTTT
CASSPQYRAFNYSPLHF
>13|NA|NA|TRBV9|TRBJ1-2
TGTGCCAGCAGCGTAAGGGGGTTGCATGGCTACACCTTC
CASSVRGLHGYTF
>14|NA|NA|TRBV6-1|TRBJ1-2
TGTGCCAGCAGGTTCAGGGGTACCCACTATGGCTACACCTTC
CASRFRGTHYGYTF
>17|NA|NA|TRBV5-1|TRBJ2-4
TGCGCCAGCAGCAAGGCGAACAGAGATTTAGCCAAAAACATTCAGTACTTC
CASSKANRDLAKNIQYF
>15|TRBD1|NA|TRBV7-9|TRBJ2-2
TGTGCCAGCAGCCGACAGGGAATTAACACCGGGGAGCTGTTTTTT
CASSRQGINTGELFF
>15|NA|NA|TRBV7-8|TRBJ1-2
TGTGCCAGCAGCTTCCGGAGGACAGCCTACTATGGCTACACCTTC
CASSFRRTAYYGYTF
>17|TRBD1|NA|TRBV5-8|TRBJ1-3
TGTGCCAGCAGACCGCGGACAGGCGTCTTCTCTGGAAACACCATATATTTT
CASRPRTGVFSGNTIYF
>13|NA|NA|TRBV6-1|TRBJ2-1
TGTGCCAGCAGTGAAACTGATTACAATGAGCAGTTCTTC
CASSETDYNEQFF
>11|NA|NA|TRBV23-1|TRBJ1-2
TGCGCCAGCCATCCACGGGATGGCTACACCTTC
CASHPRDGYTF
>14|NA|NA|TRBV9|TRBJ2-5
TGTGCCAGCAGCGTAAACCCGGGGGAAGAGACCCAGTACTTC
CASSVNPGEETQYF
>12|NA|NA|TRBV29-1|TRBJ1-2
TGCAGCGTTGAGGGCAGAAACTATGGCTACACCTTC
CSVEGRNYGYTF
>17|TRBD2|NA|TRBV7-2|TRBJ2-5
TGTGCCAGCAGCTTTGGGGGTAGCGGGGGGGCAGGAGAGACCCAGTACTTC
CASSFGGSGGAGETQYF
>13|NA|NA|TRBV2|TRBJ1-1
TGTGCCAGCAGTGTTCGGGGGGACACTGAAGCTTTCTTT
CASSVRGDTEAFF
>16|TRBD2|NA|TRBV7-8|TRBJ2-1
TGTGCCAGCAGCTTAGGGTCTAGCGGGTCCTACAATGAGCAGTTCTTC
CASSLGSSGSYNEQFF
>15|NA|once|TRBV7-2|TRBJ2-4
TGTGCCAGCAGCTCCGTCTTACTAGCCAAAAACATTCAGTACTTC
CASSSVLLAKNIQYF
>15|NA|NA|TRBV7-9|TRBJ1-1
TGTGCCAGCAGCTTAGGCCTAGCATATCGATCTGAAGCTTTCTTT
CASSLGLAYRSEAFF
>15|NA|NA|TRBV27|TRBJ1-2
TGTGCCAGCAGTTTAAGAGAACAGGATCTCTATGGCTACACCTTC
CASSLREQDLYGYTF
>16|NA|NA|TRBV4-3|TRBJ2-7
TGCGCCAGCAGTCCCAGCGGTATCGGGACATACTACGAGCAGTACTTC
CASSPSGIGTYYEQYF
>16|TRBD2|NA|TRBV29-1|TRBJ2-1
TGCAGCGTTGAAGTCCAGCGGGGGACCTTCTACAATGAGCAGTTCTTC
CSVEVQRGTFYNEQFF
>14|NA|NA|TRBV9|TRBJ2-1
TGTGCCAGCAGCCCCCCCGAGGCCCACAATGAGCAGTTCTTC
CASSPPEAHNEQFF
>17|NA|once|TRBV7-9|TRBJ2-5
TGTGCCAGCAGCTCCATTAGCACTAGCAGCCACCCTGAGACCCAGTACTTC
CASSSISTSSHPETQYF
>17|TRBD2|NA|TRBV28|TRBJ2-4
TGTGCCAGCAGTCGGACTAGCGGGAGGGGGAGGGATGACATTCAGTACTTC
CASSRTSGRGRDDIQYF
>11|NA|NA|TRBV7-2|TRBJ2-1
TGTGCCAGCAGCTTCATTAATGAGCAGTTCTTC
CASSFINEQFF